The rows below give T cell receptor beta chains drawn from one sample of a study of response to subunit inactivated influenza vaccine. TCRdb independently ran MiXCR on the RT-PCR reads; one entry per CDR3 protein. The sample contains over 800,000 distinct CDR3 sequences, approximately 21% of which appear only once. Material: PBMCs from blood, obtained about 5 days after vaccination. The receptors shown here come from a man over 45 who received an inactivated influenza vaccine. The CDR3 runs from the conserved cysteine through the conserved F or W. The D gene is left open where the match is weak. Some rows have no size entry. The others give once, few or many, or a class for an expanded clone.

cdr3_nt: TGCAGCGTTGAAGATCTACCGGGACTAGCGGGAATCTACAATGAGCAGTTCTTC
cdr3_aa: CSVEDLPGLAGIYNEQFF
d_call: TRBD2
clone_size: -
j_call: TRBJ2-1
v_call: TRBV29-1

cdr3_nt: TGCGCCAGCAGCTTCGGGCAGCCCAACTATGGCTACACCTTC
cdr3_aa: CASSFGQPNYGYTF
d_call: -
clone_size: few
j_call: TRBJ1-2
v_call: TRBV5-1

cdr3_nt: TGTGCCAGCAGCCCTCATAGCTCTGGAAACACCATATATTTT
cdr3_aa: CASSPHSSGNTIYF
d_call: -
clone_size: -
j_call: TRBJ1-3
v_call: TRBV12-3/TRBV12-4

cdr3_nt: TGTGCCAGCAGCAAAGATGTCTACGAGCAGTACTTC
cdr3_aa: CASSKDVYEQYF
d_call: -
clone_size: -
j_call: TRBJ2-7
v_call: TRBV2

cdr3_nt: TGCAGTGCTAGGCAGGGCACTGAGCAGTTCTTC
cdr3_aa: CSARQGTEQFF
d_call: -
clone_size: few
j_call: TRBJ2-1
v_call: TRBV20-1

cdr3_nt: TGTGCCAGCAGCCCGACAGGCCTCAGCGAGCAGTTCTTC
cdr3_aa: CASSPTGLSEQFF
d_call: -
clone_size: -
j_call: TRBJ2-1
v_call: TRBV3-1

cdr3_nt: TGTGCCAGCAGCTTATCGCCAAGTAATAATTCACCCCTCCACTTT
cdr3_aa: CASSLSPSNNSPLHF
d_call: -
clone_size: -
j_call: TRBJ1-6
v_call: TRBV7-9

cdr3_nt: TGTGCCAGCAGTAGAGGGACTAGCGGCACCTACAATGAGCAGTTCTTC
cdr3_aa: CASSRGTSGTYNEQFF
d_call: TRBD2
clone_size: -
j_call: TRBJ2-1
v_call: TRBV27

cdr3_nt: TGTGCCATCGGTGAGTCTGTGGGGCCCCAAGAGACCCAGTACTTC
cdr3_aa: CAIGESVGPQETQYF
d_call: -
clone_size: -
j_call: TRBJ2-5
v_call: TRBV10-3

cdr3_nt: TGCAGTGCTAGAGATCCCCCAGATACGCAGTATTTT
cdr3_aa: CSARDPPDTQYF
d_call: -
clone_size: many
j_call: TRBJ2-3
v_call: TRBV20-1

cdr3_nt: TGCAGTGCTAGAAAAAGCAGAAACGAGGGGGGCTACACCTTC
cdr3_aa: CSARKSRNEGGYTF
d_call: -
clone_size: -
j_call: TRBJ1-2
v_call: TRBV20-1

cdr3_nt: TGCAGTGCTAGAAAAGGGACAGGGAGCTCCTACGAGCAGTACTTC
cdr3_aa: CSARKGTGSSYEQYF
d_call: TRBD1
clone_size: -
j_call: TRBJ2-7
v_call: TRBV20-1

cdr3_nt: TGTGCCAGCAGCCCCCTGGACAGGGGGGTTTACGAGCAGTACTTC
cdr3_aa: CASSPLDRGVYEQYF
d_call: TRBD1
clone_size: -
j_call: TRBJ2-7
v_call: TRBV6-1

cdr3_nt: TGTGCCAGCAGTTACTCGCAGACTAACTATGGCTACACCTTC
cdr3_aa: CASSYSQTNYGYTF
d_call: -
clone_size: -
j_call: TRBJ1-2
v_call: TRBV6-5

cdr3_nt: TGCAGCGCTCTCTATGGGACAGGGAGCACCGGGGAGCTGTTTTTT
cdr3_aa: CSALYGTGSTGELFF
d_call: TRBD1
clone_size: many
j_call: TRBJ2-2
v_call: TRBV29-1

cdr3_nt: TGCGCCAGCAATATTCAGGGGCGAGAGACCCAGTACTTC
cdr3_aa: CASNIQGRETQYF
d_call: -
clone_size: -
j_call: TRBJ2-5
v_call: TRBV5-1

cdr3_nt: TGTGCCAGCAGCCAAGGCTCGGTACAGCAAGGTTTCAGGGAGCAGTTCTTC
cdr3_aa: CASSQGSVQQGFREQFF
d_call: -
clone_size: -
j_call: TRBJ2-1
v_call: TRBV3-1

cdr3_nt: TGCAGTGCTAGATCCGGGGGGCTGGCAGATACGCAGTATTTT
cdr3_aa: CSARSGGLADTQYF
d_call: -
clone_size: -
j_call: TRBJ2-3
v_call: TRBV20-1

cdr3_nt: TGCGCCAGCAGCCCGGGACAGGAGTATGAAAAACTGTTTTTT
cdr3_aa: CASSPGQEYEKLFF
d_call: TRBD1
clone_size: once
j_call: TRBJ1-4
v_call: TRBV5-1

cdr3_nt: TGTGCCACCAGCTCCAGGACTCCGTCCTACGAGCAGTACTTC
cdr3_aa: CATSSRTPSYEQYF
d_call: -
clone_size: -
j_call: TRBJ2-7
v_call: TRBV15

cdr3_nt: TGTGCCAGCAGTCTCCCGGGCCCACCAGTGACCCAGTACTTC
cdr3_aa: CASSLPGPPVTQYF
d_call: -
clone_size: -
j_call: TRBJ2-5
v_call: TRBV12-3/TRBV12-4

cdr3_nt: TGCGCCAGCAGCCAAATGGGGAACACTGAAGCTTTCTTT
cdr3_aa: CASSQMGNTEAFF
d_call: -
clone_size: -
j_call: TRBJ1-1
v_call: TRBV4-3

cdr3_nt: TGCAGCGTTCGGCCAGGACAAGAGACCCAGTACTTC
cdr3_aa: CSVRPGQETQYF
d_call: -
clone_size: -
j_call: TRBJ2-5
v_call: TRBV29-1

cdr3_nt: TGTGCCAGCAGTCTAGCGGGTTTCTCCACAGATACGCAGTATTTT
cdr3_aa: CASSLAGFSTDTQYF
d_call: TRBD2
clone_size: many
j_call: TRBJ2-3
v_call: TRBV12-3/TRBV12-4

cdr3_nt: TGCAGTGCTAGAGTGGGGCCCGGGACGGATGAGCAGTTCTTC
cdr3_aa: CSARVGPGTDEQFF
d_call: -
clone_size: few
j_call: TRBJ2-1
v_call: TRBV20-1

cdr3_nt: TGTGCCAGCAGGAACGGGGGGGAACTCTACGAGCAGTACTTC
cdr3_aa: CASRNGGELYEQYF
d_call: TRBD2
clone_size: -
j_call: TRBJ2-7
v_call: TRBV6-4

cdr3_nt: TGCAGTGCTGACCTTGGAACAGATACGCAGTATTTT
cdr3_aa: CSADLGTDTQYF
d_call: -
clone_size: few
j_call: TRBJ2-3
v_call: TRBV20-1

cdr3_nt: TGTGCCAGCTCATCGCTGAGACAGGACTACGAGCAGTACTTC
cdr3_aa: CASSSLRQDYEQYF
d_call: -
clone_size: -
j_call: TRBJ2-7
v_call: TRBV18

cdr3_nt: TGTGCCAGCTCGCGAGGATCGGACTCGGAGACCCAGTACTTC
cdr3_aa: CASSRGSDSETQYF
d_call: -
clone_size: few
j_call: TRBJ2-5
v_call: TRBV18

cdr3_nt: TGTGCCAGCAGTTACATGAGCGGGGGGGCCGGCGACGAGCAGTACTTC
cdr3_aa: CASSYMSGGAGDEQYF
d_call: TRBD2
clone_size: -
j_call: TRBJ2-7
v_call: TRBV6-5

cdr3_nt: TGTGCCAGCAACAACCCGTACAGGGCGACTAATGAAAAACTGTTTTTT
cdr3_aa: CASNNPYRATNEKLFF
d_call: -
clone_size: -
j_call: TRBJ1-4
v_call: TRBV11-2

cdr3_nt: TGTGCCAGCAGCTTAGTGGGGGATTCACCCCTCCACTTT
cdr3_aa: CASSLVGDSPLHF
d_call: -
clone_size: many
j_call: TRBJ1-6
v_call: TRBV7-2

cdr3_nt: TGTGCCAGCAGCTCCGGGACTAAAAATGAGCAGTTCTTC
cdr3_aa: CASSSGTKNEQFF
d_call: TRBD2
clone_size: many
j_call: TRBJ2-1
v_call: TRBV14

cdr3_nt: TGTGCCAGCAGTTACCCGCGGCTCGGTCTGAACACTGAAGCTTTCTTT
cdr3_aa: CASSYPRLGLNTEAFF
d_call: -
clone_size: few
j_call: TRBJ1-1
v_call: TRBV6-2/TRBV6-3

cdr3_nt: TGTGCCAGCAGTACCTGGCTCCGGGACACAGATACGCAGTATTTT
cdr3_aa: CASSTWLRDTDTQYF
d_call: -
clone_size: -
j_call: TRBJ2-3
v_call: TRBV28

cdr3_nt: TGTGCCAGCAGTTACATCAGAACGAACACCGGGGAGCTGTTTTTT
cdr3_aa: CASSYIRTNTGELFF
d_call: -
clone_size: -
j_call: TRBJ2-2
v_call: TRBV6-2/TRBV6-3

cdr3_nt: TGTGCCAGCAGTACGGGACTAGCGGGAATGGAGACCCAGTACTTC
cdr3_aa: CASSTGLAGMETQYF
d_call: TRBD2
clone_size: -
j_call: TRBJ2-5
v_call: TRBV7-6

cdr3_nt: TGTGCCAGCAGCTTGTTACCTATGGGCAGGGCCTATGGCTACACCTTC
cdr3_aa: CASSLLPMGRAYGYTF
d_call: -
clone_size: -
j_call: TRBJ1-2
v_call: TRBV5-6

cdr3_nt: TGCGCCAGCAGCTTGGGGACTAGCGGTTCTTCGACCCAGTACTTC
cdr3_aa: CASSLGTSGSSTQYF
d_call: TRBD2
clone_size: few
j_call: TRBJ2-5
v_call: TRBV5-1

cdr3_nt: TGTGCCAGCAGCTCAGGACTAGCGGGAGGTTCAAACTACAATGAGCAGTTCTTC
cdr3_aa: CASSSGLAGGSNYNEQFF
d_call: TRBD2
clone_size: -
j_call: TRBJ2-1
v_call: TRBV9

cdr3_nt: TGTGCCAGCAGCCAAGGGGTCCCTAGCGGGTTCTACGAGCAGTACTTC
cdr3_aa: CASSQGVPSGFYEQYF
d_call: TRBD2
clone_size: -
j_call: TRBJ2-7
v_call: TRBV4-2

cdr3_nt: TGTGCCAGCAGCTTGTCGCTCCCTAGCACAGATACGCAGTATTTT
cdr3_aa: CASSLSLPSTDTQYF
d_call: -
clone_size: many
j_call: TRBJ2-3
v_call: TRBV5-5

cdr3_nt: TGTGCCAGCAGCCCTGACCTATGGTTTGGAAACACCATATATTTT
cdr3_aa: CASSPDLWFGNTIYF
d_call: -
clone_size: few
j_call: TRBJ1-3
v_call: TRBV4-2

cdr3_nt: TGCAGCGTTGAACTGAGCTCCTACGAGCAGTACTTC
cdr3_aa: CSVELSSYEQYF
d_call: -
clone_size: -
j_call: TRBJ2-7
v_call: TRBV29-1

cdr3_nt: TGTGCCAGCAGCCCAGGGGGGAGCGGAGGGACAGATACGCAGTATTTT
cdr3_aa: CASSPGGSGGTDTQYF
d_call: -
clone_size: -
j_call: TRBJ2-3
v_call: TRBV9